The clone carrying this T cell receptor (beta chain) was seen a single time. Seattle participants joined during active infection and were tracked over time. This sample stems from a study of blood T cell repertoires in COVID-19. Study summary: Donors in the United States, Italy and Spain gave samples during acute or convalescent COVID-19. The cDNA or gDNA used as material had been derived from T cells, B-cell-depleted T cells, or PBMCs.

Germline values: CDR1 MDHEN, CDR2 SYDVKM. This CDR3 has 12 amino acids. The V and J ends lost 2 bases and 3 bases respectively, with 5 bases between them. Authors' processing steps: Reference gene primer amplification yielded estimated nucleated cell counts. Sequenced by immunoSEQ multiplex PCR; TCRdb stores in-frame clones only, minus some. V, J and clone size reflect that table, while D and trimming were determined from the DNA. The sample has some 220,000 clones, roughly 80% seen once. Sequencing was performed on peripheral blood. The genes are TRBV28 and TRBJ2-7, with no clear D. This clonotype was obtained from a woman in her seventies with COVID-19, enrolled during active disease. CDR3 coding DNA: TGTGCCAGCAGTTTACAGGACTACGAGCAGTACTTC. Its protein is CASSLQDYEQYF.